One sample yielded the 16 T cell receptor beta chains listed below, sequenced in a study of T cells expressing NK-cell markers. TCRdb re-called the 5' RACE reads and catalogs CDR3 proteins one per entry, DNA excluded. The table counts more than 90,000 distinct CDR3 sequences; under 20% lies in the top ten. Sequencing was done on a sample of blood T cells: a sorted CD56 or NKG2C T cell subset, CD4+ or CD8+ T cells, or bulk PBMC T cells (not recorded which). These receptors came from a woman between 18 and 75 years old in good health.

V usage is TRBV12-3 or TRBV12-4 and J usage is TRBJ2-1; TCRdb picks TRBD1, but there is no DNA to check that call. The CDR3 is 16 residues long. The CDR3 spells CASSPSRDRGHNEQFF.

The chain recombines TRBV5-1 with TRBJ2-3; the D call of TRBD2 rests on TCRdb alone, since no DNA is present to check it. Germline CDR1 is SGHRS and CDR2 is YFSETQ. This CDR3 has 16 amino acids. The CDR3 protein is CASSLSGGGRTDTQYF.

This clonotype is identified as large from frequency. V and J are TRBV7-8 and TRBJ2-7; lacking DNA, the TRBD1 call made by TCRdb goes unchecked. The CDR3 contains 15 residues. From germline, CDR1 is SGHVS and CDR2 FQNEAQ. CDR3 amino acids: CASSEGAESSYEQYF.

The chain is built from TRBV5-1 and TRBJ2-7; TCRdb returns TRBD1, unconfirmable since there is no DNA. CDR1 is SGHRS, CDR2 YFSETQ, per germline. This CDR3 has 14 amino acids. The CDR3 loop is CASSLGDSYYEQYF.

The chain uses TRBV20-1 and TRBJ2-1; as DNA is missing, the TRBD2 call by TCRdb cannot be tested. The V gene's germline CDR1 is DFQATT and CDR2 SNEGSKA (reference sequence). The CDR3 runs 13 residues. CDR3 region: CSASPGGYNEQFF.

The rearrangement links TRBV24-1 to TRBJ2-3. The germline V gene has CDR1 KGHDR and CDR2 SFDVKD. The CDR3 runs to 14 residues. The CDR3 region is CATSVGVNRDTQYF.

The CDR3 sequence: CASSLWESAYGYTF. The chain has TRBV7-9 and TRBJ1-2. CDR1 is SEHNR and CDR2 is FQNEAQ in the germline V gene (reference sequence). This CDR3 spans 14 amino acids.

This chain joins TRBV7-3 and TRBJ2-1; TCRdb's assignment of TRBD2 cannot be checked, as there is no DNA. This CDR3 has 14 amino acids. CDR1 is SGHTA and CDR2 is FQGTGA in the germline V gene. CDR3 residues: CASSSTGGPNEQFF.

V gene TRBV30 combines with J gene TRBJ2-5. The CDR3 is 12 residues long. Looked up from germline, CDR1 is GTSNPN and CDR2 is SVGIG (reference sequence). The CDR3 here is CAWSPDISTQYF.

CDR3 region: CATLGAQGALIGGTEAFF. The chain carries TRBV5-1 and TRBJ1-1; the D gene TCRdb calls, TRBD1, cannot be checked with no DNA. CDR3 length equals 18 residues. Germline V gene sequence: CDR1 SGHRS, CDR2 YFSETQ.

This rearrangement joins TRBV29-1 to TRBJ2-7; TCRdb proposes TRBD1, but this gene call is untestable without DNA. The germline V gene encodes CDR1 SQVTM and CDR2 ANQGSEA. This CDR3 has 12 residues. CDR3 amino acids: CSAQTGGSEQYF.

The chain employs TRBV29-1 and TRBJ2-2. CDR3 length: 13 amino acids. CDR1 and CDR2 (germline): SQVTM, ANQGSEA. CDR3 sequence: CSVEARNTGELFF.

The chain combines TRBV28 with TRBJ2-3. The germline CDR1 and CDR2 sequences are MDHEN and SYDVKM. There are 16 residues in the CDR3. CDR3 in amino acids: CAIAYLARASTDTQYF. The full variable domain, with the rest looked up from reference TRBV28 and TRBJ2-3, is DVKVTQSSRYLVKRTGEKVFLECVQDMDHENMFWYRQDPGLGLRLIYFSYDVKMKEKGDIPEGYSVSREKKERFSLILESASTNQTSMYLCAIAYLARASTDTQYFGPGTRLTVL.

The V call is TRBV7-3, the J call TRBJ2-3; TCRdb calls TRBD1, which cannot be checked without DNA. This CDR3 spans 15 amino acids. Germline V gene sequence: CDR1 SGHTA, CDR2 FQGTGA. The CDR3 loop is CASSPTGWRADTQYF.

This chain joins TRBV2 and TRBJ2-2; the TRBD1 assignment by TCRdb is unverifiable without DNA. Germline CDR1 and CDR2: SNHLY and FYNNEI. This CDR3 region has 16 residues. CDR3 sequence: CASTQQGAGETGELFF.

V usage is TRBV7-9 and J usage is TRBJ2-1; the TCRdb D gene call, TRBD1, has no DNA to confirm it. Germline CDR1 and CDR2: SEHNR and FQNEAQ (reference sequence). The CDR3 has 15 amino acids. The CDR3 region is CASSPSGGPYNEQFF.